Listed below are T cell receptor beta chains from one sample, sequenced in a study of shared clonotypes between healthy human individuals. Assay: immunoSEQ multiplex PCR; the TCRdb copy retains only in-frame clones and omits some. The sample has 2 million to 2.5 million clones, approximately 94% seen once; the top ten hold over 0.1%. The sample was naive CD4+ T cells sorted from blood. These receptors were collected from a man aged 18 to 29 in good health. Both conserved end residues are part of each CDR3. D genes are given only for firm matches. A clone size is listed for some rows: how often the clone was seen (once, few, many), or a class if it is expanded.

J gene: TRBJ1-1; clone size: NA; D gene: NA; V gene: TRBV19; CDR3 protein: CASMVLREGGTEAFF; CDR3 DNA: TGTGCCAGTATGGTCCTTCGTGAAGGGGGCACTGAAGCTTTCTTT
J gene: TRBJ2-7; clone size: NA; D gene: NA; V gene: TRBV6-5; CDR3 protein: CASSPSGATYEQYF; CDR3 DNA: TGTGCCAGCAGCCCATCGGGGGCAACCTACGAGCAGTACTTC
J gene: TRBJ1-1; clone size: NA; D gene: TRBD1; V gene: TRBV29-1; CDR3 protein: CSVGWQGAEAFF; CDR3 DNA: TGCAGCGTTGGGTGGCAGGGGGCTGAAGCTTTCTTT
J gene: TRBJ2-5; clone size: NA; D gene: TRBD1; V gene: TRBV4-1; CDR3 protein: CASSQIDRDQETQYF; CDR3 DNA: TGCGCCAGCAGCCAAATTGACAGGGACCAAGAGACCCAGTACTTC
J gene: TRBJ2-2; clone size: NA; D gene: NA; V gene: TRBV30; CDR3 protein: CAWSVTGKSGELFF; CDR3 DNA: TGTGCCTGGAGTGTAACGGGAAAGTCCGGGGAGCTGTTTTTT
J gene: TRBJ2-7; clone size: NA; D gene: NA; V gene: TRBV19; CDR3 protein: CASSNGGYEQYF; CDR3 DNA: TGTGCCAGTAGTAACGGGGGCTACGAGCAGTACTTC
J gene: TRBJ2-2; clone size: once; D gene: TRBD1; V gene: TRBV30; CDR3 protein: CAWTRQGGTGELFF; CDR3 DNA: TGTGCCTGGACCCGACAGGGGGGCACCGGGGAGCTGTTTTTT
J gene: TRBJ2-3; clone size: NA; D gene: TRBD2; V gene: TRBV7-2; CDR3 protein: CASSTSGSYTDTQYF; CDR3 DNA: TGTGCCAGCAGCACTAGCGGAAGTTACACAGATACGCAGTATTTT
J gene: TRBJ2-5; clone size: NA; D gene: TRBD1; V gene: TRBV28; CDR3 protein: CASSSGQGAKTQYF; CDR3 DNA: TGTGCCAGCAGTTCCGGACAGGGGGCAAAGACCCAGTACTTC
J gene: TRBJ1-2; clone size: NA; D gene: NA; V gene: TRBV5-1; CDR3 protein: CASNLGHAGYGYTF; CDR3 DNA: TGCGCCAGCAATTTAGGTCACGCGGGGTATGGCTACACCTTC
J gene: TRBJ2-7; clone size: once; D gene: TRBD1; V gene: TRBV18; CDR3 protein: CASSRQGVEQYF; CDR3 DNA: TGTGCCAGCTCGCGACAGGGGGTCGAGCAGTACTTC
J gene: TRBJ1-3; clone size: few; D gene: NA; V gene: TRBV2; CDR3 protein: CASSEEGNTIYF; CDR3 DNA: TGTGCCAGCAGTGAAGAGGGAAACACCATATATTTT
J gene: TRBJ2-7; clone size: NA; D gene: NA; V gene: TRBV28; CDR3 protein: CASSKSYEQYF; CDR3 DNA: TGTGCCAGCAGTAAATCCTACGAGCAGTACTTC
J gene: TRBJ2-5; clone size: NA; D gene: TRBD1; V gene: TRBV7-9; CDR3 protein: CASSSPRGSGTGGGETQYF; CDR3 DNA: TGTGCCAGCAGCTCTCCCCGCGGTTCCGGGACAGGCGGCGGGGAGACCCAGTACTTC
J gene: TRBJ2-2; clone size: NA; D gene: NA; V gene: TRBV18; CDR3 protein: CASSPYGPTGELFF; CDR3 DNA: TGTGCCAGCTCACCGTATGGACCCACCGGGGAGCTGTTTTTT
J gene: TRBJ1-2; clone size: NA; D gene: NA; V gene: TRBV7-2; CDR3 protein: CASSSLTYGYTF; CDR3 DNA: TGTGCCAGCAGCTCGTTAACTTATGGCTACACCTTC
J gene: TRBJ1-1; clone size: NA; D gene: NA; V gene: TRBV15; CDR3 protein: CATSRATAEAFF; CDR3 DNA: TGTGCCACCAGCAGAGCGACTGCTGAAGCTTTCTTT
J gene: TRBJ1-5; clone size: once; D gene: TRBD1; V gene: TRBV19; CDR3 protein: CASSRQGGNQPQHF; CDR3 DNA: TGTGCCAGTAGTCGACAGGGGGGCAATCAGCCCCAGCATTTT
J gene: TRBJ2-6; clone size: NA; D gene: NA; V gene: TRBV6-5; CDR3 protein: CASSYSSSGANVLTF; CDR3 DNA: TGTGCCAGCAGTTACTCGAGCTCTGGGGCCAACGTCCTGACTTTC
J gene: TRBJ2-5; clone size: once; D gene: NA; V gene: TRBV9; CDR3 protein: CASSLGNPLIGETQYF; CDR3 DNA: TGTGCCAGCAGCCTAGGAAACCCCCTAATCGGGGAGACCCAGTACTTC
J gene: TRBJ2-7; clone size: NA; D gene: NA; V gene: TRBV10-3; CDR3 protein: CAISESSVSSYEQYF; CDR3 DNA: TGTGCCATCAGTGAGTCATCGGTGAGCTCCTACGAGCAGTACTTC
J gene: TRBJ2-7; clone size: NA; D gene: NA; V gene: TRBV2; CDR3 protein: CASRLDGYEQYF; CDR3 DNA: TGTGCCAGCAGGTTGGACGGCTACGAGCAGTACTTC
J gene: TRBJ2-3; clone size: NA; D gene: NA; V gene: TRBV11-1; CDR3 protein: CASSLGGPRITDTQYF; CDR3 DNA: TGTGCCAGCAGCTTGGGGGGTCCGCGCATCACAGATACGCAGTATTTT
J gene: TRBJ1-6; clone size: NA; D gene: NA; V gene: TRBV7-9; CDR3 protein: CASNSAGGLRASSPLHF; CDR3 DNA: TGTGCCAGCAACTCGGCGGGGGGGCTGAGGGCCAGTTCACCCCTCCACTTT
J gene: TRBJ1-4; clone size: NA; D gene: NA; V gene: TRBV11-2; CDR3 protein: CASSPQGGGNEKLFF; CDR3 DNA: TGTGCCAGCAGCCCCCAGGGCGGTGGTAATGAAAAACTGTTTTTT
J gene: TRBJ1-5; clone size: NA; D gene: TRBD1; V gene: TRBV6-1; CDR3 protein: CASRRTGNNQPQHF; CDR3 DNA: TGTGCCAGCAGGAGGACAGGGAACAATCAGCCCCAGCATTTT
J gene: TRBJ1-5; clone size: NA; D gene: NA; V gene: TRBV11-2; CDR3 protein: CASSRGRGNQPQHF; CDR3 DNA: TGTGCCAGCAGCAGGGGGAGGGGCAATCAGCCCCAGCATTTT
J gene: TRBJ1-5; clone size: NA; D gene: NA; V gene: TRBV28; CDR3 protein: CAIKKGGGNQPQHF; CDR3 DNA: TGTGCCATCAAAAAAGGGGGAGGCAATCAGCCCCAGCATTTT
J gene: TRBJ1-1; clone size: few; D gene: TRBD1; V gene: TRBV29-1; CDR3 protein: CSVGTGRTEAFF; CDR3 DNA: TGCAGCGTGGGGACAGGGAGAACTGAAGCTTTCTTT
J gene: TRBJ1-5; clone size: NA; D gene: NA; V gene: TRBV10-1; CDR3 protein: CASFPRGRRGGNQPQHF; CDR3 DNA: TGCGCCAGCTTCCCCCGAGGGAGGAGGGGGGGCAATCAGCCCCAGCATTTT
J gene: TRBJ1-6; clone size: NA; D gene: NA; V gene: TRBV6-5; CDR3 protein: CASSYRVNSPLHF; CDR3 DNA: TGTGCCAGCAGTTACAGGGTTAATTCACCCCTCCACTTT
J gene: TRBJ1-2; clone size: NA; D gene: NA; V gene: TRBV13; CDR3 protein: CASSWGRDPRYGYTF; CDR3 DNA: TGTGCCAGCAGCTGGGGGCGGGACCCCAGATATGGCTACACCTTC
J gene: TRBJ1-5; clone size: NA; D gene: TRBD1; V gene: TRBV18; CDR3 protein: CASSPGQGQPQHF; CDR3 DNA: TGTGCCAGCTCACCGGGACAGGGACAGCCCCAGCATTTT
J gene: TRBJ2-4; clone size: NA; D gene: NA; V gene: TRBV20-1; CDR3 protein: CSARIPPIQYF; CDR3 DNA: TGCAGTGCTAGGATCCCCCCCATTCAGTACTTC